This TCR beta chain originates from a study of CD4 T cells in relation to SARS-CoV-2 and coronaviruses. Germline lookup yields CDR1 KGHSH and CDR2 LQKENI. V lost 6 bases, J lost 0 bases, and 14 bases lay in between. The CDR3 spans 15 residues. Before the COVID-19 pandemic, during about 2011-2019, CD4+ T cells were taken from unexposed donors. The cells were cultured for around ten days before CD4+ T cells were isolated. Unexposed-donor CD4+ T cells were probed with SARS-CoV-2 S/N and four cold-coronavirus spikes, cells permitting. General study findings and limits: This crossreactivity analysis covered spike protein alone, no other viral proteins.

On this clone itself: What it binds is unknown.

Using immunoSEQ multiplex PCR, the repertoire was profiled, and TCRdb retains in-frame clones only, with some absent. The data hold tens of thousands of clones, with around 78% observed a single time. The V gene is TRBV18, the J gene TRBJ1-1, with D possibly TRBD1 on 5 matching bases. The sample consisted of CD4+ T cells from PBMCs, cultured in vitro. The sequence was collected from a human donor in good health. CDR3 DNA sequence: TGTGCCAGCTCCCTCGGGGGAGATATGAACACTGAAGCTTTCTTT. It codes for CASSLGGDMNTEAFF.